A single sample gave rise to the 26 T cell receptor beta chains below, sequenced in a study of shared clonotypes between healthy human individuals. The assay was immunoSEQ multiplex PCR, and TCRdb's table has in-frame clones only and misses some. This sample has 2 million to 2.5 million clones; approximately 93% occur once, and the top ten carry 0.35% to 0.45%. Sequencing used naive CD4+ T cells from PBMCs. Specified subset: CD45RA+ positively selected. Receptors originate from a man between 18 and 35 years old in good health. Some clones in this sample may be carry-over from other donors' samples.

V is TRBV4-1 and J is TRBJ1-2; maybe TRBD1 (5 bases). V lost 1 base to trimming and J lost 7 bases, with 16 bases between them. This CDR3 has 15 amino acids. Per germline, CDR1 MGHRA and CDR2 YSYEKL. CDR3 bases: TGCGCCAGCAGCCAAGGAACAGGTGCCCCTTTTGGCTACACCTTC. It translates to CASSQGTGAPFGYTF.

The chain is built from TRBV25-1 and TRBJ1-2; D remains ambiguous. The germline gives CDR1 MGHDK, CDR2 SYGVNS. CDR3 length: 13 residues. V dropped 0 bases and J dropped 7 bases, with 9 bases sitting between them. The CDR3 coding sequence is TGTGCCAGCAGTGAATACCTCACAAGTGGCTACACCTTC. It codes for CASSEYLTSGYTF.

The J gene is TRBJ2-2, the V gene TRBV6-5; the D call may be TRBD1 or TRBD2 (5 bases each). The V gene lost 6 bases and the J gene lost 7 bases, with 12 bases spanning the gap. The CDR3 consists of 13 residues. Germline V gene data show CDR1 as MNHEY and CDR2 as SVGAGI. The chain's CDR3 is CASRTGLLGELFF. DNA for the CDR3: TGTGCCAGCAGAACAGGACTCCTCGGGGAGCTGTTTTTT.

In this sample, this clone turned up once. The rearrangement uses TRBV18 and TRBJ1-5; D is perhaps TRBD1 (5 bases). The ends were cut back, 2 bases at V and 1 base at J, with 12 bases in the middle. In germline, CDR1 is KGHSH, CDR2 LQKENI. The CDR3 loop spans 16 amino acids. DNA of the CDR3: TGTGCCAGCTCACCAGCAGGGAGAACGAGCAATCAGCCCCAGCATTTT. This sequence encodes CASSPAGRTSNQPQHF.

With respect to this clone: Other DNA sequences in this sample translate to the same CDR3. The chain is built from TRBV19 and TRBJ2-7, with D unclear. V was cut by 4 bases and J by 0 bases, with 10 bases left in between. This CDR3 contains 14 residues. Germline V gene lookup returns CDR1 LNHDA and CDR2 SQIVND (reference sequence). Here the CDR3 reads CASSRQVSSYEQYF. The CDR3 nucleotides read TGTGCCAGTAGTAGGCAGGTCAGCTCCTACGAGCAGTACTTC.

With regard to this clone: The sample holds other DNA sequences that translate to the same CDR3. This rearrangement joins TRBV5-4 to TRBJ2-6; D perhaps matches TRBD1 (6 bases). Germline V gene data show CDR1 as SGHNT and CDR2 as YYREEE (reference sequence). V was trimmed by 1 base and J by 1 base, leaving 6 bases between them. This CDR3 comprises 15 residues. DNA for the CDR3: TGTGCCAGCAGCTTGCAGGGGTCTGGGGCCAACGTCCTGACTTTC. It is translated as CASSLQGSGANVLTF. Looking up the rest from reference TRBV5-4 and TRBJ2-6 gives the full variable domain: ETGVTQSPTHLIKTRGQQVTLRCSSQSGHNTVSWYQQALGQGPQFIFQYYREEENGRGNFPPRFSGLQFPNYSSELNVNALELDDSALYLCASSLQGSGANVLTFGAGSRLTVL.

The chain is built from TRBV6-5 and TRBJ1-4, with D unresolved. Germline assignment: CDR1 MNHEY and CDR2 SVGAGI. This CDR3 has 14 residues. Trimming left V 6 bases short and J 4 bases short, with 12 bases between. In DNA, the CDR3 is TGTGCCAGCAGGGGGAGGATCAATAATGAAAAACTGTTTTTT. Translated: CASRGRINNEKLFF.

V usage is TRBV6-5 and J usage is TRBJ2-7; tentatively, D is TRBD1 (6 bases). V was trimmed by 8 bases and J by 6 bases, leaving 14 bases between them. Germline V gene data show CDR1 as MNHEY and CDR2 as SVGAGI. This CDR3 contains 12 residues. CDR3 in amino acids: CASRTARSEQYF. DNA of the CDR3: TGTGCCAGCCGGACAGCCCGGTCCGAGCAGTACTTC.

The J gene is TRBJ2-3, the V gene TRBV13; 9 bases line up with TRBD2. CDR1 and CDR2 from the germline V gene are PRHDT and FYEKMQ (reference sequence). This CDR3 region has 14 residues. Trimming at V came to 3 bases and at J to 4 bases, leaving 2 bases not matched to a gene. CDR3 sequence: CASSLGLAADTQYF. CDR3 sequence (DNA): TGTGCCAGCAGCTTGGGACTAGCCGCAGATACGCAGTATTTT. The complete variable domain, with remaining parts taken from reference TRBV13 and TRBJ2-3, reads AAGVIQSPRHLIKEKRETATLKCYPIPRHDTVYWYQQGPGQDPQFLISFYEKMQSDKGSIPDRFSAQQFSDYHSELNMSSLELGDSALYFCASSLGLAADTQYFGPGTRLTVL.

This clone was counted once. J is TRBJ1-4 and V is TRBV5-4; tentatively, D is TRBD1 (5 bases). Germline V gene data show CDR1 as SGHNT and CDR2 as YYREEE (reference sequence). The CDR3 has 16 amino acids. V dropped 0 bases and J dropped 8 bases, with 17 bases sitting between them. CDR3 region: CASSLGAQGRREKLFF. The CDR3 DNA follows: TGTGCCAGCAGCTTGGGGGCGCAGGGAAGGCGGGAAAAACTGTTTTTT. The variable domain in full, completed from reference TRBV5-4 and TRBJ1-4, reads ETGVTQSPTHLIKTRGQQVTLRCSSQSGHNTVSWYQQALGQGPQFIFQYYREEENGRGNFPPRFSGLQFPNYSSELNVNALELDDSALYLCASSLGAQGRREKLFFGSGTQLSVL.

This clone was detected only once. In DNA form, the CDR3 reads TGCGCCAGCAGCTTGGCCGCGGGGTTCCTCACAGATACGCAGTATTTT. It specifies CASSLAAGFLTDTQYF. The chain couples TRBV5-1 to TRBJ2-3, with a weak D call TRBD2 (6 bases). The length of the CDR3 is 16 residues. Trimming left V 0 bases short and J 2 bases short, with 13 bases between. The germline V gene encodes CDR1 SGHRS and CDR2 YFSETQ.

The table lists this clone with a few counts. The genes are TRBV7-9 and TRBJ2-7; D gene ambiguous. The CDR3 extends over 14 amino acids. The V and J ends lost 1 base and 5 bases respectively, with 12 bases between them. In germline, CDR1 is SEHNR, CDR2 FQNEAQ (reference sequence). The CDR3 loop reads CASSLVSSGHEQYF. The CDR3 DNA reads TGTGCCAGCAGCTTAGTGTCTTCCGGCCACGAGCAGTACTTC.

The chain combines TRBV5-8 with TRBJ1-4; D uncertain. Trimming cost V 0 bases and J 14 bases, with 20 bases left between them. CDR3 size: 15 residues. Germline CDR1 reads SGHTS; CDR2 reads YDEGEE. The CDR3 nucleotides read TGTGCCAGCAGCTTGGACACCGCGCTCGCTAAAGCCCTGTTTTTT. This sequence encodes CASSLDTALAKALFF. The variable domain in full, with the rest retrieved from reference TRBV5-8 and TRBJ1-4, is EAGVTQSPTHLIKTRGQQATLRCSPISGHTSVYWYQQALGLGLQFLLWYDEGEERNRGNFPPRFSGRQFPNYSSELNVNALELEDSALYLCASSLDTALAKALFFGSGTQLSVL.

This chain joins TRBV7-2 and TRBJ2-7, with D unresolved. The CDR3 length is 13 residues. Germline V gene sequence: CDR1 SGHTA, CDR2 FQGNSA. Trimming removed 5 bases at V and 2 bases at J, with 10 bases between. The CDR3 sequence is CASSIDRTYEQYF. CDR3 nucleotide sequence: TGTGCCAGCAGCATCGATAGAACCTACGAGCAGTACTTC.

The chain couples TRBV2 to TRBJ1-6; TRBD1 is a possible D gene (5 bases). Germline V CDR1 and CDR2: SNHLY, FYNNEI. V lost 4 bases and J lost 8, with 9 bases in between. The CDR3 runs 13 residues. The CDR3 DNA reads TGTGCCAGCAGTGGGCAGGGAGATTCACCCCTCCACTTT. It encodes CASSGQGDSPLHF.

To note about this clone: This sample includes further DNA sequences coding for the same CDR3. V and J are TRBV11-3 and TRBJ2-7; D not resolved. V was trimmed by 5 bases and J by 3 bases, leaving 11 bases between them. Germline-derived CDR1 and CDR2 are SGHNT and YENEEA. The CDR3 length is 13 residues. Here the CDR3 reads CASSLGPHYEQYF. The CDR3 coding sequence is TGTGCCAGCAGCCTCGGACCCCACTACGAGCAGTACTTC.

The chain is built from TRBV7-2 and TRBJ2-7; D might be TRBD2 (6 bases). V lost 5 bases, J lost 6 bases, and 17 bases lay in between. Germline V gene lookup returns CDR1 SGHTA and CDR2 FQGNSA. The CDR3 loop spans 14 amino acids. The CDR3 loop reads CASSHPVLGGEQYF. The CDR3 region has the DNA TGTGCCAGCAGCCACCCGGTTTTGGGAGGCGAGCAGTACTTC.

The chain joins TRBV15 to TRBJ1-2; no reliable D call. This CDR3 is 15 amino acids long. Trimming took off 0 bases at V and 4 bases at J, with 12 bases between the two ends. The germline V gene has CDR1 LNHNV and CDR2 YYDKDF (reference sequence). The DNA for the CDR3 is TGTGCCACCAGCAGAGAGAAAGGGCTGAGCTATGGCTACACCTTC. This translates into CATSREKGLSYGYTF. The full variable domain, in which reference TRBV15 and TRBJ1-2 provide the parts outside the CDR3, is DAMVIQNPRYQVTQFGKPVTLSCSQTLNHNVMYWYQQKSSQAPKLLFHYYDKDFNNEADTPDNFQSRRPNTSFCFLDIRSPGLGDTAMYLCATSREKGLSYGYTFGSGTRLTVV.

The chain carries TRBV28 and TRBJ1-2; D is ambiguous. CDR1 is MDHEN, CDR2 SYDVKM, per germline. This CDR3 has 13 residues. Trimming stripped 2 bases from V and 5 bases from J, with 9 bases between. CDR3 DNA sequence: TGTGCCAGCAGTTTAAGGGTACAGTATGGCTACACCTTC. Residues: CASSLRVQYGYTF.

The V and J genes are TRBV10-2 and TRBJ1-6, with D unclear. The V gene's germline CDR1 is WSHSY and CDR2 SAAADI. Between the trimmed V and J ends, which lost 3 bases and 0 bases, there was a span of 6 bases. CDR3 length: 15 residues. CDR3 sequence (DNA): TGCGCCAGCAGTGACGAGGGCTCCTATAATTCACCCCTCCACTTT. Amino acids: CASSDEGSYNSPLHF.

This chain connects TRBV5-1 to TRBJ1-2; 12 bases map to TRBD1. This CDR3 is built from 18 residues. The J segment lost 3 bases and the V segment lost 0 bases, leaving 9 bases of the junction unmatched. CDR1 and CDR2 (germline): SGHRS, YFSETQ. CDR3 nucleotides: TGCGCCAGCAGCTTGGAGAACGGGACAGGGGGCGCCTACTATGGCTACACCTTC. It encodes CASSLENGTGGAYYGYTF.

This chain links TRBV30 with TRBJ1-5, with a weak D call TRBD1 (6 bases). The CDR3 extends over 16 amino acids. The V and J ends lost 2 bases and 0 bases respectively, with 14 bases between them. Germline CDR1 is GTSNPN and CDR2 is SVGIG (reference sequence). DNA for the CDR3: TGTGCCTGGAGTAATGGGGGGCTCAATAGCAATCAGCCCCAGCATTTT. It translates to CAWSNGGLNSNQPQHF.

The chain is built from TRBV30 and TRBJ2-7; a possible D gene is TRBD2 (6 bases). Trimming shortened V by 4 bases and J by 4 bases, and 14 bases separated the two germline ends. Germline V gene data show CDR1 as GTSNPN and CDR2 as SVGIG (reference sequence). The CDR3 runs to 13 residues. The CDR3 loop is CAWTRDSTYEQYF. In nucleotides, the CDR3 is TGTGCCTGGACCCGGGACTCGACGTACGAGCAGTACTTC. The variable domain in full, completed from reference TRBV30 and TRBJ2-7, reads SQTIHQWPATLVQPVGSPLSLECTVEGTSNPNLYWYRQAAGRGLQLLFYSVGIGQISSEVPQNLSASRPQDRQFILSSKKLLLSDSGFYLCAWTRDSTYEQYFGPGTRLTVT.

The rearrangement uses TRBV4-1 and TRBJ2-4; 9 bases match TRBD1. The germline CDR1 and CDR2 sequences are MGHRA and YSYEKL. The CDR3 has 16 residues. After removal of 2 bases from V and 6 bases from J, the junction contained 8 bases not matched to a gene. CDR3 in DNA: TGCGCCAGCAGCCAACCGGGACAGGGTCAAGGAAACATTCAGTACTTC. This encodes CASSQPGQGQGNIQYF.

The count of this clone is one. This sequence joins TRBV29-1 and TRBJ2-3; D is undetermined. Trimming pared 0 bases from V and 0 bases from J, leaving 10 bases between. The V gene's germline CDR1 is SQVTM and CDR2 ANQGSEA. The CDR3 extends over 15 amino acids. The CDR3 region has the DNA TGCAGCGTTGAAGATTGGTCATCTAGCACAGATACGCAGTATTTT. The encoded protein is CSVEDWSSSTDTQYF.

V gene TRBV7-9 combines with J gene TRBJ2-3; a weak D match, TRBD2 (6 bases). V was cut by 5 bases and J by 1 base, with 13 bases left in between. The CDR3 contains 15 residues. Germline V gene data show CDR1 as SEHNR and CDR2 as FQNEAQ (reference sequence). CDR3 coding DNA: TGTGCCAGCAGCCTCAGACTAGACGGCACAGATACGCAGTATTTT. Protein: CASSLRLDGTDTQYF.